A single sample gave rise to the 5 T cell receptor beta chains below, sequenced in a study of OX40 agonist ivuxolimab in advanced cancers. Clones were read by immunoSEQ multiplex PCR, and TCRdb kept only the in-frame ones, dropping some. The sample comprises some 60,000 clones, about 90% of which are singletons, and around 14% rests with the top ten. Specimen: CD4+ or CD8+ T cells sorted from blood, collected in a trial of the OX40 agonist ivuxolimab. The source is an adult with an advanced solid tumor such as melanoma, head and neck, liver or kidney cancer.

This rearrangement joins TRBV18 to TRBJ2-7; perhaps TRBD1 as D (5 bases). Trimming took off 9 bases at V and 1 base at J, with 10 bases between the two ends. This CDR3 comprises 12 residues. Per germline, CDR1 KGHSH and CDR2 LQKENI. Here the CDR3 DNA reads TGTGCCAGTTCCGACAGTTCCTACGAGCAGTACTTC. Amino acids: CASSDSSYEQYF.

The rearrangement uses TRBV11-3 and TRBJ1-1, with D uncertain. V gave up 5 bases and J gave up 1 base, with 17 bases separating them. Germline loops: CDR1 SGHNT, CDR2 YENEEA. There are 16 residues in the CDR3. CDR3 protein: CASSDYHDGPNTEAFF. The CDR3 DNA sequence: TGTGCCAGCAGCGATTATCATGACGGACCGAACACTGAAGCTTTCTTT.

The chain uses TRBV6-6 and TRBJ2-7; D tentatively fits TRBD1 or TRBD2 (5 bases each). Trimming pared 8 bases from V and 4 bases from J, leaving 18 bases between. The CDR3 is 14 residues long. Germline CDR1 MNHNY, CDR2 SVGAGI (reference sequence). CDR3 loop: CASRGRDGPYEQYF. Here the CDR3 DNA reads TGTGCCAGCCGCGGCCGGGACGGACCATACGAGCAGTACTTC.

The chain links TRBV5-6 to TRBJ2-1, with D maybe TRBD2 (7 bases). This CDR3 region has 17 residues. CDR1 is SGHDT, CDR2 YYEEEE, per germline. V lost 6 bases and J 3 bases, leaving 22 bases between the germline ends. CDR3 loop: CASILQGGGRNYNEQFF. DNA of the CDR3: TGTGCCAGCATACTACAGGGTGGCGGGAGAAACTACAATGAGCAGTTCTTC.

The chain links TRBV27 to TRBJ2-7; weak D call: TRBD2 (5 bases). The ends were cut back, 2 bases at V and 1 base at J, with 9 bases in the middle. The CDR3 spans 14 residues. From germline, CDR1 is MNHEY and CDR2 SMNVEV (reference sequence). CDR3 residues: CASSLSWESYEQYF. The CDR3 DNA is TGTGCCAGCAGTTTAAGCTGGGAGTCCTACGAGCAGTACTTC.